This T cell receptor beta chain was recorded in a study of human T cells and chemical hapten exposure. Time point described: patch test 2, 6 weeks after DPC sensitization. Noted treatment: therapeutic diphenylcyclopropenone sensitization with weekly scalp DPC. One entry per CDR3 protein, called by TCRdb with MiXCR from the RACE reads. The table lists roughly 94,000 distinct CDR3 sequences, approximately 8.6% of them singletons, with approximately 2.2% in the top ten. CDR1 and CDR2 (germline): SQVTM, ANQGSEA. The CDR3 extends over 12 amino acids. The junction had 2 bases not matched to a gene; V was cut back by 4 bases and J by 4 bases. This clonotype came up many times.

The TCR sequence derives from a woman in her forties with alopecia areata. Some clones in this sample may be carry-over from other donors' samples. Here the sequenced sample was whole blood, taken in connection with sensitization to the hapten diphenylcyclopropenone (DPC). The chain combines TRBV29-1 with TRBJ1-2; 8 nucleotides match TRBD1. The CDR3 region is CSVGQGSYGYTF. CDR3 coding DNA: TGCAGCGTTGGACAGGGGTCCTATGGCTACACCTTC.